The 26 T cell receptor beta chains below all came from one sample that was sequenced in a study of human T cells and chemical hapten exposure. TCRdb fed the RACE reads into MiXCR, producing one record per CDR3 protein. The sample includes 300,000 to 450,000 distinct CDR3 sequences, approximately 5.1% of them seen just once. Time point meaning: pre-sensitization, week 0. Documented treatment: therapeutic diphenylcyclopropenone sensitization with weekly scalp DPC. This sample comprised whole blood, obtained in connection with sensitization to the hapten diphenylcyclopropenone (DPC). These receptors were collected from a woman between 50 and 59 years old with alopecia areata. Some clones in this sample may be carry-over from other donors' samples.

The sample holds many counts of this clonotype. This chain uses TRBV12-3 or TRBV12-4 with TRBJ2-2; D unresolved. The CDR3 has 12 amino acids. Trimming removed 7 bases from V and 12 bases from J, with 15 bases in between. The DNA for the CDR3 is TGTGCCAGCACCATAGCCCCCCAAAAGCTGTTTTTT. Translation: CASTIAPQKLFF.

This clonotype has only a few counts. This chain uses TRBV20-1 with TRBJ1-2; D gene uncertain. The germline gives CDR1 DFQATT, CDR2 SNEGSKA (reference sequence). This CDR3 comprises 13 residues. Deletions cut 2 bases from V and 4 bases from J, with 11 bases between. The CDR3 DNA reads TGCAGTGCTAGAATGGGGAGGGCCTATGGCTACACCTTC. It encodes CSARMGRAYGYTF.

Many counts were recorded for this clonotype. V and J are TRBV10-3 and TRBJ2-1, with TRBD2 as a possible D gene (5 bases). The CDR3 consists of 17 residues. V was clipped by 0 bases and J by 2 bases, with 14 bases between them. Looked up from germline, CDR1 is ENHRY and CDR2 is SYGVKD. Here the CDR3 DNA reads TGTGCCATCAGTGAGTCGGCGACGGGGATTCCCTACAATGAGCAGTTCTTC. This sequence encodes CAISESATGIPYNEQFF.

The sample holds many counts of this clonotype. CDR3 sequence (DNA): TGCAGTGCTTTGGGACTAGCGGGAGGGCCGGGGTACAATGAGCAGTTCTTC. This gives the protein CSALGLAGGPGYNEQFF. The chain joins TRBV20-1 to TRBJ2-1; 16 bases map to TRBD2. J was trimmed by 4 bases and V by 5 bases; bases with no gene match: 8. The length of the CDR3 is 17 residues. Germline-derived CDR1 and CDR2 are DFQATT and SNEGSKA (reference sequence).

This clonotype was picked up many times. The chain has TRBV6-6 and TRBJ2-1, with 12 bases identical to TRBD2. In germline, CDR1 is MNHNY, CDR2 SVGAGI (reference sequence). V shed 5 bases and J 8 bases; nucleotides not matched to a gene: 4. This CDR3 has 14 residues. Here the CDR3 DNA reads TGTGCCAGCAGTCCTAGCGGGGGGGCCGATGAGCAGTTCTTC. Protein: CASSPSGGADEQFF.

On this clonotype itself: It may be a read error: a sequence one base away is much more abundant. The chain recombines TRBV20-1 with TRBJ2-1, with D possibly being TRBD2 (5 bases). Germline lookup yields CDR1 DFQATT and CDR2 SNEGSKA (reference sequence). This CDR3 is 14 amino acids long. CDR3 region: CSAKTGHREGEQIF. In DNA form, the CDR3 reads TGCAGTGCTAAGACCGGGCACCGGGAAGGTGAGCAGATCTTC.

This clonotype has at least ten counts. The rearrangement joins TRBV5-1 to TRBJ2-7, with D possibly being TRBD2 (5 bases). V was pared by 2 bases and J by 6 bases, with 18 bases between. This CDR3 region has 15 residues. CDR1 is SGHRS and CDR2 is YFSETQ in the germline V gene. CDR3 DNA: TGCGCCAGCAGCTTCACGGGCCCCGCGGAGGCCGAGCAGTACTTC. This encodes CASSFTGPAEAEQYF.

This clonotype was seen a handful of times. This chain connects TRBV20-1 to TRBJ1-1, with D tentatively TRBD1 (5 bases). The germline V gene has CDR1 DFQATT and CDR2 SNEGSKA (reference sequence). CDR3 length equals 14 residues. The germline V and J ends were trimmed by 6 bases and 4 bases, with 18 bases remaining between them. The CDR3 bases are TGCAGTGCCCAAGATGGGGGGGGAATCACTGAAGCTTTCTTT. Translation: CSAQDGGGITEAFF.

The V and J genes are TRBV29-1 and TRBJ2-2; 7 bases align to TRBD2. This CDR3 comprises 14 residues. From germline, CDR1 is SQVTM and CDR2 ANQGSEA. Trimming removed 7 bases from V and 0 bases from J; junction bases left unmatched: 5. The CDR3 protein is CSGSSGANTGELFF. The CDR3 DNA sequence: TGCAGCGGTTCTAGCGGTGCGAACACCGGGGAGCTGTTTTTT.

This clonotype has ten or more counts. The V gene is TRBV6-5, the J gene TRBJ2-3; no firm D call. This CDR3 spans 12 amino acids. V lost 6 bases and J 4 bases, leaving 8 bases between the germline ends. CDR1 is MNHEY, CDR2 SVGAGI, per germline. DNA of the CDR3: TGTGCCAGCAGATCAACAGCAGATACGCAGTATTTT. The encoded protein is CASRSTADTQYF.

V is TRBV4-3 and J is TRBJ2-1; D unclear. In germline, CDR1 is LGHNA, CDR2 YSLEER. V was shortened by 4 bases and J by 8 bases, with 15 bases between the two germline ends. The length of the CDR3 is 14 residues. This chain's CDR3 is CASSPPAHRDEQFF. The CDR3, as DNA: TGCGCCAGCAGCCCCCCTGCCCACCGAGATGAGCAGTTCTTC.

At least ten counts were recorded for this clonotype. The chain combines TRBV5-1 with TRBJ1-1; perhaps TRBD1 as D (6 bases). Germline-derived CDR1 and CDR2 are SGHRS and YFSETQ. Deletions cut 0 bases from V and 4 bases from J, with 13 bases between. The CDR3 is 15 residues long. The CDR3: CASSLAGGRGTEAFF. DNA of the CDR3: TGCGCCAGCAGCTTGGCCGGGGGCAGGGGCACTGAAGCTTTCTTT.

This clonotype was seen a few times. The chain joins TRBV30 to TRBJ2-3, with D perhaps given as TRBD1 or TRBD2 (6 bases each). CDR3 length equals 14 residues. The V end was cut by 3 bases, the J end by 8 bases, with 18 bases between. CDR1 is GTSNPN, CDR2 SVGIG, per germline (reference sequence). CDR3 protein: CAWRQQGGPFTQYF. Here the CDR3 DNA reads TGTGCCTGGAGACAGCAAGGGGGGCCATTTACGCAGTATTTT.

The chain's CDR3 is CASSVGEGRLMNTEAFF. CDR3 nucleotide sequence: TGTGCCAGCAGCGTAGGGGAGGGTCGGCTTATGAACACTGAAGCTTTCTTT. This chain uses TRBV9 with TRBJ1-1; D is uncertain. Trimming shortened V by 0 bases and J by 0 bases, and 15 bases separated the two germline ends. The germline gives CDR1 SGDLS, CDR2 YYNGEE. This CDR3 has 17 amino acids.

This clonotype was found a few times. This chain links TRBV7-2 with TRBJ2-4, with D maybe TRBD1 (6 bases). The CDR3 loop spans 17 amino acids. Germline V lookup: CDR1 SGHTA, CDR2 FQGNSA. The germline V and J ends were trimmed by 4 bases and 2 bases, with 18 bases remaining between them. Here the CDR3 DNA reads TGTGCCAGCAGCTCTTTACAGGGTTTCGGGTCCAAAAACATTCAGTACTTC. It translates to CASSSLQGFGSKNIQYF.

This clonotype was seen a handful of times. The rearrangement uses TRBV20-1 and TRBJ2-7; 9 nucleotides line up with TRBD1. CDR3 size: 14 residues. V shed 5 bases, J shed 5 bases, and the junction held 10 bases outside the gene matches. Germline CDR1 is DFQATT and CDR2 is SNEGSKA (reference sequence). DNA for the CDR3: TGCAGTGCTCAAAAGGGGACAGGGAGCCACGAGCAGTACTTC. The encoded protein is CSAQKGTGSHEQYF.

This clonotype was recorded at least ten times. This sequence joins TRBV12-3 or TRBV12-4 and TRBJ1-5, with D hard to call. V shed 6 bases and J shed 5 bases, with 14 bases lying between them. The CDR3 runs 14 residues. Here the CDR3 DNA reads TGTGCCAGCAGCCCTGCGGGGATTTATCAGCCCCAGCATTTT. Its translation: CASSPAGIYQPQHF.

This clonotype has a handful of counts. The rearrangement uses TRBV30 and TRBJ1-2; TRBD1 matches 7 bases. J lost 1 base, V lost 2 bases, and 7 bases had no gene match. Germline assignment: CDR1 GTSNPN and CDR2 SVGIG (reference sequence). The CDR3 is made up of 15 amino acids. CDR3 nucleotide sequence: TGTGCCTGGAGTTTGACAGGGCCGATTAACTATGGCTACACCTTC. Protein product: CAWSLTGPINYGYTF.

At least ten counts were recorded for this clonotype. The genes are TRBV6-2 or TRBV6-3 and TRBJ2-7; D call uncertain. The CDR3 extends over 12 amino acids. Germline V gene sequence: CDR1 MNHEY, CDR2 SVGEGT. Trimming shortened V by 6 bases and J by 3 bases, and 9 bases separated the two germline ends. CDR3 in amino acids: CASSRRVYEQYF. CDR3 nucleotide sequence: TGTGCCAGCAGCCGCCGGGTCTACGAGCAGTACTTC.

This clonotype was recorded a few times. This chain links TRBV10-1 with TRBJ2-1; D is possibly TRBD2 (7 bases). Germline CDR1 WNHNN, CDR2 SYGVQD (reference sequence). This CDR3 contains 13 residues. V was shortened by 4 bases and J by 9 bases, with 13 bases between the two germline ends. CDR3 in amino acids: CASSGGGLGEQFF. In DNA form, the CDR3 reads TGCGCCAGCAGTGGCGGGGGCCTGGGTGAGCAGTTCTTC.

The table lists this clonotype with many counts. The chain couples TRBV7-2 to TRBJ1-1; D gene uncertain. The V gene lost 1 base and the J gene lost 4 bases, with 10 bases spanning the gap. CDR3 length equals 14 residues. The germline CDR1 and CDR2 sequences are SGHTA and FQGNSA. The CDR3 region has the DNA TGTGCCAGCAGCTTAGTTGCAGAGGGCACTGAAGCTTTCTTT. It is translated as CASSLVAEGTEAFF.

V is TRBV20-1 and J is TRBJ1-1; D gene unclear. The CDR3 has 12 residues. Germline V lookup: CDR1 DFQATT, CDR2 SNEGSKA (reference sequence). Trimming took off 3 bases at V and 4 bases at J, with 9 bases between the two ends. CDR3 in DNA: TGCAGTGCTAGTACTCCGGCCACTGAAGCTTTCTTT. Its translation: CSASTPATEAFF.

This clonotype was observed a handful of times. An end of the junction differs from the germline gene, which may be a read error. V gene TRBV10-3 combines with J gene TRBJ1-2; D is perhaps TRBD1 (5 bases). The CDR3 length is 16 residues. CDR1 and CDR2 (germline): ENHRY, SYGVKD. The CDR3: CATSERETDPNYGYTF. CDR3 in DNA: TGTGCCACCAGTGAGCGGGAGACAGACCCTAACTATGGCTACACCTTC.

This clonotype was seen ten or more times. This chain joins TRBV9 and TRBJ2-1, with D uncertain. This CDR3 comprises 13 residues. V lost 0 bases and J lost 10, with 11 bases in between. Germline CDR1 SGDLS, CDR2 YYNGEE. This chain's CDR3 is CASSVETRGEQFF. The CDR3 DNA is TGTGCCAGCAGCGTAGAGACCCGAGGAGAGCAGTTCTTC.

This clonotype was recorded many times. V is TRBV7-2 and J is TRBJ2-1, with D possibly matching TRBD2 (6 bases). The V end was cut by 1 base, the J end by 4 bases, with 8 bases between. The germline CDR1 and CDR2 sequences are SGHTA and FQGNSA. CDR3 length: 14 amino acids. The CDR3 sequence is CASSLVGGYNEQFF. The DNA of the CDR3 is TGTGCCAGCAGCTTAGTCGGGGGATACAATGAGCAGTTCTTC.

This clonotype has more than one count but fewer than ten. The chain uses TRBV3-1 and TRBJ2-3; TRBD2 agrees at 11 bases. The CDR3 sequence is 18 residues long. V lost 4 bases and J lost 5; bases outside the gene matches: 14. Germline V gene data show CDR1 as LGHDT and CDR2 as YNNKEL (reference sequence). CDR3 coding DNA: TGTGCCAGCAGCCGCCCAGAAAATAGCGGGGGGGCGGAAGATACGCAGTATTTT. Translation: CASSRPENSGGAEDTQYF.